This is a list of T cell receptor beta chains from one sample in a study of blood T cells in healthy people across ages. Each CDR3 protein gets one entry after TCRdb re-called the 5' RACE reads with MiXCR. This sample has about 2 million distinct CDR3 sequences, with just under 50% found just once. Sample: blood. These receptors were taken from a woman aged 40 to 50 in good health. CDR3s include the opening cysteine and the closing phenylalanine or tryptophan. The D gene is left open where the match is weak. Clone size is stated in some rows and not others, as once, few, many or a class when expanded.

- TRBJ2-6 once TRBV6-5 TGTGCCAGCAGTTACGGACGGGTCTCTGGGGCCAACGTCCTGACTTTC CASSYGRVSGANVLTF
- TRBJ2-5 once TRBV29-1 TGCAGCGTTGTTCGGTTACAAGAGACCCAGTACTTC CSVVRLQETQYF
- TRBJ1-1 - TRBV27 TGTGCCAGCAGTTTATTATCCCAGGGTATCACTGAAGCTTTCTTT CASSLLSQGITEAFF
- TRBJ2-3 - TRBV12-3/TRBV12-4 TGTGCCAGCAGTGCCCGGGCGGTCAGCGCAGATACGCAGTATTTT CASSARAVSADTQYF
- TRBJ2-1 few TRBV4-2 TGTGCCAGCAGCCCCCAAGGAGGGGCTAGTGGGCACGATGAGCAGTTCTTC CASSPQGGASGHDEQFF
- TRBJ1-1 - TRBV20-1 TGCAGTGCTAGAGCAGGAGAAGCTTTCTTT CSARAGEAFF
- TRBJ1-1 - TRBV6-5 TGTGCCAGCAGTTACGCGGGGGGGAACACTGAAGCTTTCTTT CASSYAGGNTEAFF
TRBD1 TRBJ2-7 few TRBV2 TGTGCCAGCGAGGACAGGGGAACCTACGAGCAGTACTTC CASEDRGTYEQYF
- TRBJ1-2 few TRBV4-3 TGCGCCAGCAGCCAAGATGATTCGGCTAACTATGGCTACACCTTC CASSQDDSANYGYTF
TRBD1 TRBJ2-3 - TRBV10-1 TGCGCCAGCAGTGAGGGACAGGGGGCAATAGATACGCAGTATTTT CASSEGQGAIDTQYF
- TRBJ2-5 - TRBV7-9 TGTGCCAGCAGTCCAGGGACCGCCCGAATTGGGACCCAGTACTTC CASSPGTARIGTQYF
TRBD2 TRBJ2-2 - TRBV7-3 TGTGCCAGCAGCTTAGTGAGCGGGGGCCCTACCGGGGAGCTGTTTTTT CASSLVSGGPTGELFF
- TRBJ1-2 - TRBV20-1 TGCAGTGCTAGCCCAGGGACTAGAAGGATCTATGGCTACACCTTC CSASPGTRRIYGYTF
TRBD2 TRBJ2-1 few TRBV20-1 TGCAGTGCTAGAGATTACCTAGCGGGGGGTAACAATGAGCAGTTCTTC CSARDYLAGGNNEQFF
- TRBJ2-5 - TRBV6-2/TRBV6-3 TGTGCCAGCAGTCAAGTTGGTGGGCGGCCCCAGTACTTC CASSQVGGRPQYF
- TRBJ1-1 - TRBV7-6 TGTGCCAGCAGCTCCGGAATACACACTGAAGCTTTCTTT CASSSGIHTEAFF
- TRBJ1-2 - TRBV3-1 TGTGCCAGCAGCCAAGTCTCCAGGGTTGGCTACACCTTC CASSQVSRVGYTF
- TRBJ2-1 few TRBV5-1 TGCGCCAGCAGCTTGGACAATCCCGAGCAGTTCTTC CASSLDNPEQFF
- TRBJ1-5 once TRBV18 TGTGCCAGCTCACCATCAGGGGTTGGTCAGCCCCAGCATTTT CASSPSGVGQPQHF
- TRBJ2-3 few TRBV13 TGTGCCAGCAATACGCAGTATTTT CASNTQYF
TRBD1 TRBJ2-5 few TRBV5-1 TGCGCCAGCAGAATAGGGGGCGAGGTGACCCAGTACTTC CASRIGGEVTQYF
TRBD1 TRBJ1-6 - TRBV4-2 TGTGCCAGCAGCCAGGACAGGGGTAGTCGGCCCCTCCACTTT CASSQDRGSRPLHF
TRBD1 TRBJ2-1 - TRBV20-1 TGCAGTGCTAGAGCCGGGGGTGAATGGAACTTACAGGGGGCAACTGGGGATGAGCAGTTCTTC CSARAGGEWNLQGATGDEQFF
TRBD2 TRBJ2-3 - TRBV29-1 TGCAGCGTTGATGGGACTAGCGGGGGTCCTAGCACAGATACGCAGTATTTT CSVDGTSGGPSTDTQYF
- TRBJ1-5 few TRBV27 TGTGCCAGCAGTTTAACGGGGCTGTTCAATCAGCCCCAGCATTTT CASSLTGLFNQPQHF
TRBD2 TRBJ2-5 once TRBV11-3 TGTGCCAGCAGCTTAGATCGGACTAGCGCGGAGACCCAGTACTTC CASSLDRTSAETQYF
TRBD1 TRBJ2-1 - TRBV29-1 TGCAGCGTTATAGGACAGGGCATTGAGGAGCAGTTCTTC CSVIGQGIEEQFF
TRBD2 TRBJ2-1 - TRBV29-1 TGCAGCGTCTCTAGCGGGGTCTACAATGAGCAGTTCTTC CSVSSGVYNEQFF
- TRBJ2-6 few TRBV20-1 TGCAGTGCTAGAGATAGGGGAAAGGGGGCCAACGTCCTGACTTTC CSARDRGKGANVLTF
TRBD1 TRBJ1-4 - TRBV18 TGTGCCAGCTCAAGCGACAGGGGCGAGGAAAAACTGTTTTTT CASSSDRGEEKLFF
- TRBJ2-7 - TRBV28 TGTGCCAGCAGCTCCCCAAGGTGGGCGGGTTACGAGCAGTACTTC CASSSPRWAGYEQYF
- TRBJ2-7 - TRBV5-5 TGTGCCAGCAGCTTGACGGGGTCCTACTCCTACGAGCAGTACTTC CASSLTGSYSYEQYF
- TRBJ2-1 - TRBV28 TGTGCCAGCAGATACACCGTTTCCTACAATGAGCAGTTCTTC CASRYTVSYNEQFF
TRBD2 TRBJ2-7 - TRBV7-2 TGTGCCAGCAGACTAGCGGGGGGCCACGAGCAGTACTTC CASRLAGGHEQYF
TRBD2 TRBJ2-7 once TRBV4-1 TGCACCAGCAGCCATCCAGCGGGAGGGCTAAACGAGCAGTACTTC CTSSHPAGGLNEQYF
TRBD2 TRBJ2-7 - TRBV2 TGTGCCAGCAGTGAGTACAGGACTAGCTCCTACGAGCAGTACTTC CASSEYRTSSYEQYF
TRBD1 TRBJ2-7 - TRBV28 TGTGCCAGCAGTTGGCCGGGACAGGGGTTGGGCGAGCAGTACTTC CASSWPGQGLGEQYF
TRBD1 TRBJ1-1 - TRBV5-1 TGCGCCAGCAGCTTGGCCCAGGGGGCTATGAACACTGAAGCTTTCTTT CASSLAQGAMNTEAFF
TRBD1 TRBJ1-1 - TRBV6-1 TGTGCCAGCAGTCTACAGGGGGCTAGTGAAGCTTTCTTT CASSLQGASEAFF
- TRBJ2-7 few TRBV20-1 TGCAGTGCTAGTAAGGTGAGGCTAGAAGGCTACGAGCAGTACTTC CSASKVRLEGYEQYF
TRBD2 TRBJ2-3 few TRBV28 TGTGCCAGCAGTACTAGCGGGGTGAGAACAGATACGCAGTATTTT CASSTSGVRTDTQYF
TRBD1 TRBJ1-2 - TRBV10-3 TGTGCCATCAGGGGGCCGGGACAGCGTAACTATGGCTACACCTTC CAIRGPGQRNYGYTF
- TRBJ1-1 - TRBV11-2 TGTGCCAGCAGCTCAACGGGGTTCACGGGCACTGAAGCTTTCTTT CASSSTGFTGTEAFF
- TRBJ1-1 few TRBV21-1 TGTGCCAGCAGCCCCGCAGGTGTAACAGGGAACACTGAAGCTTTCTTT CASSPAGVTGNTEAFF
- TRBJ2-3 few TRBV9 TGTGCCAGCAGCGCCAGGGGGGGGCAGATAGATACGCAGTATTTT CASSARGGQIDTQYF